This T cell receptor beta chain emerged from a study of OX40 agonist ivuxolimab in advanced cancers. The CDR3 runs to 15 residues. CDR1 and CDR2 (germline): LNHDA, SQIVND (reference sequence). V lost 5 bases and J lost 2, with 14 bases in between. TCRdb's copy holds only in-frame clones and misses some; the assay was immunoSEQ multiplex PCR. The sample comprises about 90,000 clones, roughly 89% of which are singletons, and more than 8.5% rests with the top ten. The clonotype comes from an adult with an advanced solid tumor such as melanoma, head and neck, liver or kidney cancer. The chain has TRBV19 and TRBJ2-3; D unclear. The specimen was CD4+ or CD8+ T cells sorted from blood, collected in a trial of the OX40 agonist ivuxolimab. CDR3 sequence: CASSPDGATTDTQYF. The CDR3 DNA reads TGTGCCAGTAGTCCGGACGGAGCAACCACAGATACGCAGTATTTT. Variable domain in full (rest from reference TRBV19 and TRBJ2-3): DGGITQSPKYLFRKEGQNVTLSCEQNLNHDAMYWYRQDPGQGLRLIYYSQIVNDFQKGDIAEGYSVSREKKESFPLTVTSAQKNPTAFYLCASSPDGATTDTQYFGPGTRLTVL.